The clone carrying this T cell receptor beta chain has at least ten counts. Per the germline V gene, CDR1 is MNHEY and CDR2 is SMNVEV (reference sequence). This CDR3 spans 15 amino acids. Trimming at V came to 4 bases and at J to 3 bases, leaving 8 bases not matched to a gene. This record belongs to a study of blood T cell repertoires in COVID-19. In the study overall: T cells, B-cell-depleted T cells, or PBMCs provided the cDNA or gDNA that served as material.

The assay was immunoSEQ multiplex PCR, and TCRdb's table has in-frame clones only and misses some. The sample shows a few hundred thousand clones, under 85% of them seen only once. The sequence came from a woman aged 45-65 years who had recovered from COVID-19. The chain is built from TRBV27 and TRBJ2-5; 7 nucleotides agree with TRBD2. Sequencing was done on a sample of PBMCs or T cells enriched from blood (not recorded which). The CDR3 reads CASSSGAGMKETQYF. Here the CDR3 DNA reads TGTGCCAGCAGTTCCGGAGCGGGGATGAAAGAGACCCAGTACTTC.